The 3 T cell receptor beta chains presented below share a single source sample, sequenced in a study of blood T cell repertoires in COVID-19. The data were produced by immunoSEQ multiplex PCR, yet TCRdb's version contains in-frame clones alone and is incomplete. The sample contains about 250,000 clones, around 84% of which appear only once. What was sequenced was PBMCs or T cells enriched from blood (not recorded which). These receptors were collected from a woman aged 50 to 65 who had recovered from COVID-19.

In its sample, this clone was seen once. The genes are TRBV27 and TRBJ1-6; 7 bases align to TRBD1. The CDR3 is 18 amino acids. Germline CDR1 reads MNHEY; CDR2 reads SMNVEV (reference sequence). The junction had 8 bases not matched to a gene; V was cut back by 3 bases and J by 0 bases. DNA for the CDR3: TGTGCCAGCAGTTTGCGCCGACAGGGAGTCTCCTATAATTCACCCCTCCACTTT. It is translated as CASSLRRQGVSYNSPLHF.

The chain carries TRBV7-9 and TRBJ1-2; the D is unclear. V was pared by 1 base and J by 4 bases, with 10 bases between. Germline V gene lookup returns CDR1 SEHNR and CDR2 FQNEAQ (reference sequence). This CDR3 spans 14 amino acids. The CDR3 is CASSLGAGAYGYTF. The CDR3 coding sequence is TGTGCCAGCAGCTTAGGTGCGGGAGCCTATGGCTACACCTTC.

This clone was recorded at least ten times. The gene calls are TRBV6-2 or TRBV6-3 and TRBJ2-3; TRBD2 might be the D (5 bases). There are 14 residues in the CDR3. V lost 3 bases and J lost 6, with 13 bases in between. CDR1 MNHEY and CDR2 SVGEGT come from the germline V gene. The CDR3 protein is CASSYAEEADTQYF. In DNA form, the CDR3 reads TGTGCCAGCAGTTATGCGGAGGAGGCGGATACGCAGTATTTT.